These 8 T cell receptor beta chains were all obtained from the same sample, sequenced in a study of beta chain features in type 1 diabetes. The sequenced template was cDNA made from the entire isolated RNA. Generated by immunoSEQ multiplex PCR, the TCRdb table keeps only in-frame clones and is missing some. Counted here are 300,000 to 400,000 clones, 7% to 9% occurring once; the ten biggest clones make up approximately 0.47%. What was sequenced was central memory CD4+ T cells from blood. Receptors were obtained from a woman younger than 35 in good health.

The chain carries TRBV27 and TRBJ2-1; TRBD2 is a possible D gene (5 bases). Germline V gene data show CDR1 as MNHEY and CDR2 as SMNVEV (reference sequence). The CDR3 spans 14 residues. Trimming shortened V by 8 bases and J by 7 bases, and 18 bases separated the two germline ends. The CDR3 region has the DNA TGTGCCAGCTCCCCTACTAGGATTTGGAATGAGCAGTTCTTC. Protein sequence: CASSPTRIWNEQFF.

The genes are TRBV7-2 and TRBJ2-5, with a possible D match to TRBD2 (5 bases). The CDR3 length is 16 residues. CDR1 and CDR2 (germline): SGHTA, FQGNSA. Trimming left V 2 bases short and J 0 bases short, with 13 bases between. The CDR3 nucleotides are TGTGCCAGCAGCTTAAACGCTGCGGGCAACCAAGAGACCCAGTACTTC. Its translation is CASSLNAAGNQETQYF.

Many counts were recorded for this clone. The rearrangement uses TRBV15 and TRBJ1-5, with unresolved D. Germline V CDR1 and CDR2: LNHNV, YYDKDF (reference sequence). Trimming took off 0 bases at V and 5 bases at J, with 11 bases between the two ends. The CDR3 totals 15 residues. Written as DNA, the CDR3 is TGTGCCACCAGCAGAGACCGGGGAGAGCATCAGCCCCAGCATTTT. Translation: CATSRDRGEHQPQHF.

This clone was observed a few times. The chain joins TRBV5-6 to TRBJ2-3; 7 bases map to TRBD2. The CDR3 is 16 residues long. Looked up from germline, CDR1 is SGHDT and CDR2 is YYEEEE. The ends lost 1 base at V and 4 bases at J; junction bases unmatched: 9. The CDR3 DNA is TGTGCCAGCAGCTTGAGGTCGGGAGGAAGGTCAGATACGCAGTATTTT. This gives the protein CASSLRSGGRSDTQYF.

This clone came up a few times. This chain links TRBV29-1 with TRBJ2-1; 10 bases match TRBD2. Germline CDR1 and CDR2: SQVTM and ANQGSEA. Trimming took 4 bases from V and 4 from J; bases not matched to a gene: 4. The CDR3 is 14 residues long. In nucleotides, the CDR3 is TGCAGCGTTGGGGCTAGCGGGAGATACAATGAGCAGTTCTTC. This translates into CSVGASGRYNEQFF.

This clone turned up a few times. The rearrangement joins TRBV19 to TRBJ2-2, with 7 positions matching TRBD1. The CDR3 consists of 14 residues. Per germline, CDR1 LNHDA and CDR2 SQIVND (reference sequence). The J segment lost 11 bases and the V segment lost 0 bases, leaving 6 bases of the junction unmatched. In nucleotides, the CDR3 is TGTGCCAGTAGTATAGAACTGACAGGGAGAGAGCTGTTTTTT. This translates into CASSIELTGRELFF.

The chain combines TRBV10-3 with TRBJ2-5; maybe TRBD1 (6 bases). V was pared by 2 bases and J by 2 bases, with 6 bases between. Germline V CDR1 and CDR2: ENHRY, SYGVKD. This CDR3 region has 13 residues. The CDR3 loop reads CAISERGQETQYF. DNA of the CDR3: TGTGCCATCAGTGAGAGGGGGCAAGAGACCCAGTACTTC.

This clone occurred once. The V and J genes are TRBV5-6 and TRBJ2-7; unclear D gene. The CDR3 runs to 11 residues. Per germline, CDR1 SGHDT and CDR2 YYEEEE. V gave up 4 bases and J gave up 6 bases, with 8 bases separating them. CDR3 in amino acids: CASSHPSEQYF. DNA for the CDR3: TGTGCCAGCAGCCATCCTAGCGAGCAGTACTTC.